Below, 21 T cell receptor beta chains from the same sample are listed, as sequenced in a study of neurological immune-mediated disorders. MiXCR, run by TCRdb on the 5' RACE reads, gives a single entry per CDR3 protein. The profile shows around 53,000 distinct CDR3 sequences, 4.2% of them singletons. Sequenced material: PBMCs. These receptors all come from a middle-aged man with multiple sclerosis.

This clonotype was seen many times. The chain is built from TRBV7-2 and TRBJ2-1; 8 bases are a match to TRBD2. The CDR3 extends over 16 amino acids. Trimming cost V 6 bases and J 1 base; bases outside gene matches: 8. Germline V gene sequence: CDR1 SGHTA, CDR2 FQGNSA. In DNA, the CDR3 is TGTGCCAGCAGGAACCTACTAGCGGCATCCTACAATGAGCAGTTCTTC. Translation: CASRNLLAASYNEQFF.

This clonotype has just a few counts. CDR3 in DNA: TGTGCCAGCACCGTTAACACTGAAGCTTTCTTT. Protein product: CASTVNTEAFF. The V gene is TRBV7-9, the J gene TRBJ1-1; no firm D call. V lost 7 bases and J lost 2, with 5 bases in between. The CDR3 is 11 residues long. CDR1 is SEHNR, CDR2 FQNEAQ, per germline (reference sequence).

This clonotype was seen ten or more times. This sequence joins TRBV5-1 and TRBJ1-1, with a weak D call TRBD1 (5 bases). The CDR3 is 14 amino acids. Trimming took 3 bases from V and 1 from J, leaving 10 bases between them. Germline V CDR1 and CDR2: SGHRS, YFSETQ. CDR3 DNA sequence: TGCGCCAGCAGCTCAGGGACGGCGAACACTGAAGCTTTCTTT. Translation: CASSSGTANTEAFF.

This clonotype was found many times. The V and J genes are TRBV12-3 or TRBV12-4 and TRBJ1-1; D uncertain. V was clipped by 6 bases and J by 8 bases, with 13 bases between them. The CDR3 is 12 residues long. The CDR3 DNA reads TGTGCCAGCAGCCCACGGAGGGAGGAAGCTTTCTTT. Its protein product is CASSPRREEAFF.

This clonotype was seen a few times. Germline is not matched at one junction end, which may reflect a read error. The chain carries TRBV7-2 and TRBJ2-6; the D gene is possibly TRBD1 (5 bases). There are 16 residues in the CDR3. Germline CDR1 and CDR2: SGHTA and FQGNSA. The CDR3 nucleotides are TGTGCCAGCGGGCCAGGCCGTTTCTCTGGGGCCAAAGTCCTGACTTTC. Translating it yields CASGPGRFSGAKVLTF.

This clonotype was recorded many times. The CDR3 bases are TGTGCCAGCAGGAATCGGGAATTCAAAGAGACCCAGTACTTC. Translated, it gives CASRNREFKETQYF. The chain links TRBV12-3 or TRBV12-4 to TRBJ2-5; weak D call: TRBD2 (5 bases). The CDR3 spans 14 residues. The V end was cut by 6 bases, the J end by 3 bases, with 14 bases between.

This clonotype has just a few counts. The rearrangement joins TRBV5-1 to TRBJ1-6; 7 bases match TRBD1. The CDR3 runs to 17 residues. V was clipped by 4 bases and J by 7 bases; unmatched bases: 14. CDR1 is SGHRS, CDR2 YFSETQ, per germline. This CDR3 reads CASSDSSTGLSNSPLHF. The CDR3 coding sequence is TGCGCCAGCAGCGACTCATCGACAGGGCTTTCGAATTCACCCCTCCACTTT.

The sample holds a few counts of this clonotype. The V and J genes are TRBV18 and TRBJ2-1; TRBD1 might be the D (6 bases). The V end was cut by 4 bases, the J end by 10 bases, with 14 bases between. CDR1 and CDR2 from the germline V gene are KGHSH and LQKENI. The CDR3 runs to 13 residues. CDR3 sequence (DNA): TGTGCCAGCTCACAACAGGGCCCCCAAGAGCAGTTCTTC. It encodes CASSQQGPQEQFF.

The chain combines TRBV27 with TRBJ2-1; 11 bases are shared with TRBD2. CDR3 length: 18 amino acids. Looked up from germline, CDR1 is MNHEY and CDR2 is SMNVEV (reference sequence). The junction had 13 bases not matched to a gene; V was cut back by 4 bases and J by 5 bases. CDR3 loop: CASSSVLPGLADNNEQFF. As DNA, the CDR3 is TGTGCCAGCAGTTCAGTACTTCCGGGACTAGCGGATAACAATGAGCAGTTCTTC.

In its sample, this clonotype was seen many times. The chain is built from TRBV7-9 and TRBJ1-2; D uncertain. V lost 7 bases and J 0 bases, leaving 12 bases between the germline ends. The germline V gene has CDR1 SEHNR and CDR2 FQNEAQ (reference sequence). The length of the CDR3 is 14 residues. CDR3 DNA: TGTGCCAGCACCCTACGGGCAGCTAACTATGGCTACACCTTC. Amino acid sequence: CASTLRAANYGYTF.

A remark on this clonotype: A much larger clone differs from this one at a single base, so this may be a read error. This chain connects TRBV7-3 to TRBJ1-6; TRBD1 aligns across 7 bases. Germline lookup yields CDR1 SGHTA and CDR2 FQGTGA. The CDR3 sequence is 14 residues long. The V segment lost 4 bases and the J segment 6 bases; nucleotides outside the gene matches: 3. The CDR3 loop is CASSSGQSNSPLHF. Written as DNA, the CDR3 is TGTGCCAGCAGCTCGGGACAGAGTAATTCACCCCTCCACTTT. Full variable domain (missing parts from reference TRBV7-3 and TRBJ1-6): GAGVSQTPSNKVTEKGKYVELRCDPISGHTALYWYRQSLGQGPEFLIYFQGTGAADDSGLPNDRFFAVRPEGSVSTLKIQRTERGDSAVYLCASSSGQSNSPLHFGNGTRLTVT.

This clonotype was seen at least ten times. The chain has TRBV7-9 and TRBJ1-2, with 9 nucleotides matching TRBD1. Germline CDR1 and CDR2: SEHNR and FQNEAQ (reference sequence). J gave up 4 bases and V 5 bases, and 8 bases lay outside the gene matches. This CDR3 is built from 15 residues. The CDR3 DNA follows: TGTGCCAGCAGCGTTGGGGACAGGGTAGCCTATGGCTACACCTTC. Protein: CASSVGDRVAYGYTF.

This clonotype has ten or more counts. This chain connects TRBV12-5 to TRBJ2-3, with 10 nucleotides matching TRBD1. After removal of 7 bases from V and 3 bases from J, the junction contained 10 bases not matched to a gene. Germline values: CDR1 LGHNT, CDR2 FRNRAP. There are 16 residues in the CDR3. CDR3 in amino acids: CASAVGQGLSTDTQYF. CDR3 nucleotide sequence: TGTGCTAGTGCCGTGGGACAGGGGCTCTCGACAGATACGCAGTATTTT.

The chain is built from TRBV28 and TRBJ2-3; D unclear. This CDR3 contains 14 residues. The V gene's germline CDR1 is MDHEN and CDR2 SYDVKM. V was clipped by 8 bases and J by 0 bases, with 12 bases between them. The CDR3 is CASGSNGSTDTQYF. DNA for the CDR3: TGTGCCAGCGGTAGTAACGGGAGCACAGATACGCAGTATTTT.

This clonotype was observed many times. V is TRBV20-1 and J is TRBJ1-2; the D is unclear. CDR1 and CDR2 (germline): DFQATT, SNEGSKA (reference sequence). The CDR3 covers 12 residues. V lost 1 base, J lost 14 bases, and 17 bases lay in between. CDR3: CSARVGPRSGTF. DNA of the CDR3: TGCAGTGCTAGAGTTGGTCCTCGGTCGGGGACCTTC.

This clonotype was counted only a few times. CDR3 nucleotides: TGTGCCACCAGCAGACCCGACTCCAACTCCTACGAGCAGTACTTC. Translating gives CATSRPDSNSYEQYF. The chain carries TRBV15 and TRBJ2-7; D ambiguous. This CDR3 has 15 amino acids. The germline gives CDR1 LNHNV, CDR2 YYDKDF (reference sequence). The ends were cut back, 2 bases at V and 0 bases at J, with 11 bases in the middle.

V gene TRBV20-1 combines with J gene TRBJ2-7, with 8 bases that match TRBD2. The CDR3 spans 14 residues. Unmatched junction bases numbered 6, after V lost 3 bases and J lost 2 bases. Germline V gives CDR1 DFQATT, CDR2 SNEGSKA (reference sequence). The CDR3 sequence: CSARNLAGAYEQYF. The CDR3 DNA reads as TGCAGTGCTAGGAATCTAGCGGGCGCCTACGAGCAGTACTTC.

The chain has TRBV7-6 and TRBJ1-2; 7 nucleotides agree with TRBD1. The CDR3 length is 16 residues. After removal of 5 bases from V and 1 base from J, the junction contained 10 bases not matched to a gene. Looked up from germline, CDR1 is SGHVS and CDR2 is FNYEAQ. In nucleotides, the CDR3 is TGTGCCAGCAGCCACCTGGGACAGCAGATTAACTATGGCTACACCTTC. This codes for CASSHLGQQINYGYTF. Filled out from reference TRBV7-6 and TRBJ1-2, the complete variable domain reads GAGVSQSPRYKVTKRGQDVALRCDPISGHVSLYWYRQALGQGPEFLTYFNYEAQQDKSGLPNDRFSAERPEGSISTLTIQRTEQRDSAMYRCASSHLGQQINYGYTFGSGTRLTVV.

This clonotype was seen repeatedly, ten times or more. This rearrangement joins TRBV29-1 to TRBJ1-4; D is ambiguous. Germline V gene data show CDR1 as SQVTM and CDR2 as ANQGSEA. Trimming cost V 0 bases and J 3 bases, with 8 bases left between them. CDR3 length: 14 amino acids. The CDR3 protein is CSVEEGPANEKLFF. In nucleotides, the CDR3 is TGCAGCGTTGAAGAAGGTCCGGCTAATGAAAAACTGTTTTTT.

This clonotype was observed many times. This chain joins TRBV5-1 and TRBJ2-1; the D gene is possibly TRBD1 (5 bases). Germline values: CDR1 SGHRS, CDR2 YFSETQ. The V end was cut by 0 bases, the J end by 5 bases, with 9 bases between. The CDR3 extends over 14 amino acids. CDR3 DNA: TGCGCCAGCAGCTTGGGACAGCCAAACAATGAGCAGTTCTTC. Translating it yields CASSLGQPNNEQFF.

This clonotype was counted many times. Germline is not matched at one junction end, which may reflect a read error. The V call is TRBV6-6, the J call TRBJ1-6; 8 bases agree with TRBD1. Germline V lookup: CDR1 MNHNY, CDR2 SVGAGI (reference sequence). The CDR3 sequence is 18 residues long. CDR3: CASSYRRSDRDHNSPLNF. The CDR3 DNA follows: TGTGCCAGCAGTTACCGACGCTCGGACAGGGACCATAATTCACCCCTCAACTTT.